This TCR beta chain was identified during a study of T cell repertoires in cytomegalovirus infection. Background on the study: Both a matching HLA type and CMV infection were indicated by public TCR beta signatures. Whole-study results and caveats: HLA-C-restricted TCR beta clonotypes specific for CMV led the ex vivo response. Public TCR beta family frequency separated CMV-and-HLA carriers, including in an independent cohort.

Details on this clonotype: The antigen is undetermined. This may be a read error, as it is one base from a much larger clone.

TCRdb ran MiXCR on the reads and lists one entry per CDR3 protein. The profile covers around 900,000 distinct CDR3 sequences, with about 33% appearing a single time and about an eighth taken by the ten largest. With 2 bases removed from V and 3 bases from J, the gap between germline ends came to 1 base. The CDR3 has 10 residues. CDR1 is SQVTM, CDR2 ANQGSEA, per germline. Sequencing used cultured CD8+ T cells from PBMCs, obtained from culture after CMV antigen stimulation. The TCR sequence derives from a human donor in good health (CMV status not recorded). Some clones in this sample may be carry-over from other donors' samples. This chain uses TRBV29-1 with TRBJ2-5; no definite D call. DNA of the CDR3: TGCAGCGTTGAAAAAGAGACCCAGTACTTC. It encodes CSVEKETQYF.